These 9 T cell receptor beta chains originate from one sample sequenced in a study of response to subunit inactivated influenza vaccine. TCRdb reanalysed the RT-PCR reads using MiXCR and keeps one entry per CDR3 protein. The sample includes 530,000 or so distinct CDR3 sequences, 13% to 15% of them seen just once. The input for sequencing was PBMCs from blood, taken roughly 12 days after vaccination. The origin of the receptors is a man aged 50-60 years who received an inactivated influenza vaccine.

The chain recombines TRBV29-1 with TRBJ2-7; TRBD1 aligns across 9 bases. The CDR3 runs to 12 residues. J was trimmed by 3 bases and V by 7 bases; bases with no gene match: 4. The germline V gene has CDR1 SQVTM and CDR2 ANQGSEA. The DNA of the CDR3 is TGCAGCGCGGGACAGGGAGACTACGAGCAGTACTTC. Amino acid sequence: CSAGQGDYEQYF.

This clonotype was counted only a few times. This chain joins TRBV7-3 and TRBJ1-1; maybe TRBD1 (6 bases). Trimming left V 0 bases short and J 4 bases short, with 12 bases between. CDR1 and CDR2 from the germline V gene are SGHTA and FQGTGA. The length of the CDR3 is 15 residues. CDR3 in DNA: TGTGCCAGCAGCTTAACGTCAGGGGTCGTCACTGAAGCTTTCTTT. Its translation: CASSLTSGVVTEAFF.

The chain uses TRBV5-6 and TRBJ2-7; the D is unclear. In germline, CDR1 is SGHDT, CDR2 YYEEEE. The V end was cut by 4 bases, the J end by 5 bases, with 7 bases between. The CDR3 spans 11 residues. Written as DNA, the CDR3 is TGTGCCAGCAGCAACGGTAACGAGCAGTACTTC. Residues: CASSNGNEQYF.

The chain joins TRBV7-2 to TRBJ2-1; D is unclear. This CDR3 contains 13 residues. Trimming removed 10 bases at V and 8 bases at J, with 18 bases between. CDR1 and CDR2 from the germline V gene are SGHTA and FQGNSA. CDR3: CATSIDGSYEQFF. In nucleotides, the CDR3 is TGTGCCACCTCTATCGACGGTTCGTATGAGCAGTTCTTC.

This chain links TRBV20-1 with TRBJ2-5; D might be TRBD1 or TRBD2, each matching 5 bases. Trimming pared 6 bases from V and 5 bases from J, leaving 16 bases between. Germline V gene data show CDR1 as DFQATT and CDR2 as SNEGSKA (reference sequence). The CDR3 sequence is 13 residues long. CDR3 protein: CSAPSGQGETQYF. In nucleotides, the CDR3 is TGCAGTGCCCCCTCGGGGCAAGGGGAGACCCAGTACTTC.

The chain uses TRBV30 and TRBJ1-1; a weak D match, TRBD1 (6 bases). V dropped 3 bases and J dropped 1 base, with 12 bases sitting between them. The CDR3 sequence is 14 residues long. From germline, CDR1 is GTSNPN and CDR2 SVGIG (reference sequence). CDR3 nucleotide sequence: TGTGCCTGGAGACAACAGGGTTCGAACACTGAAGCTTTCTTT. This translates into CAWRQQGSNTEAFF.

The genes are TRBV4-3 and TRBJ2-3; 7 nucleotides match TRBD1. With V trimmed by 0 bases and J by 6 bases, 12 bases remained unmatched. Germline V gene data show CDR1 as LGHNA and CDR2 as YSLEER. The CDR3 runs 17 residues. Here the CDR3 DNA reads TGCGCCAGCAGCCAAGACCCGGGCTGGACACAGGGGGATACGCAGTATTTT. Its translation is CASSQDPGWTQGDTQYF.

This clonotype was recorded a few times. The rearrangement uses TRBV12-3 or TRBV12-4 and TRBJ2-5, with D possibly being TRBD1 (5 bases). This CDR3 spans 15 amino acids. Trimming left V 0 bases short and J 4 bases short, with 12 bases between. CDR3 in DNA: TGTGCCAGCAGTTTAGCGGGGCAGGGCGGAGAGACCCAGTACTTC. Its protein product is CASSLAGQGGETQYF.

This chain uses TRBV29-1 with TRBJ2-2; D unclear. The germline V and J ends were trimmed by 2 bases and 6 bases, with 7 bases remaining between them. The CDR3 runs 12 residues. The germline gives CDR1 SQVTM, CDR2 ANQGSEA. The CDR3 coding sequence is TGCAGCGTTGAACACCTCGCCGGGGAGCTGTTTTTT. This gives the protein CSVEHLAGELFF.